A selection of T cell receptor beta chains follows, all from one sample in a study of cytomegalovirus exposure and HLA in healthy donors. Profiled with immunoSEQ multiplex PCR; TCRdb holds only in-frame clones, not every one. The table includes some 160,000 clones, about four fifths detected once. Material: PBMCs. Source of these receptors: a woman aged 50 to 65 in good health and CMV-seronegative. CDR3s include the opening cysteine and the closing phenylalanine or tryptophan. D genes are given only for firm matches. Not all rows give a size; the values are once, few, many and, for expanded clones, a class.

j_call	d_call	cdr3_length	clone_size	v_call	cdr3_nt	cdr3_aa
TRBJ1-4	.	16	.	TRBV6-6	TGTGCCAGCAGGAGGACAGCCGACTTGGCTAATGAAAAACTGTTTTTT	CASRRTADLANEKLFF
TRBJ1-5	.	15	.	TRBV6-5	TGTGCCAGCAGTTATAGTAACCGGGGCAATCAGCCCCAGCATTTT	CASSYSNRGNQPQHF
TRBJ1-5	TRBD1	16	.	TRBV10-3	TGTGCCATCAGGGGGGGGACAGGGAACAGCAATCAGCCCCAGCATTTT	CAIRGGTGNSNQPQHF
TRBJ1-1	.	14	.	TRBV19	TGTGCCAGTAGCACCCGCCGGCTGAGGGCTGAAGCTTTCTTT	CASSTRRLRAEAFF
TRBJ1-5	.	18	.	TRBV28	TGTGCCAGCAGTTTAATACCTGAGGCAGCCTATAGCAATCAGCCCCAGCATTTT	CASSLIPEAAYSNQPQHF
TRBJ2-3	.	14	.	TRBV4-1	TGCGCCAGCAGCCCCTACGGTAGCACAGATACGCAGTATTTT	CASSPYGSTDTQYF
TRBJ1-1	TRBD1	17	.	TRBV29-1	TGCAGCGTGGACGAACAGGGGTGGAATCTCCCAACTAGTGAAGCTTTCTTT	CSVDEQGWNLPTSEAFF
TRBJ1-2	TRBD1	11	.	TRBV7-9	TGTGCCAGCAGCGGGACAGGGGTGGGCACCTTC	CASSGTGVGTF
TRBJ1-4	.	15	.	TRBV30	TGTGCCTGGAGTGTACGGAGGACCGTTGGGGAAAAACTGTTTTTT	CAWSVRRTVGEKLFF
TRBJ1-1	TRBD1	14	once	TRBV2	TGTGCCAGCAGTGTGGACAGGTCGAACACTGAAGCTTTCTTT	CASSVDRSNTEAFF
TRBJ2-3	TRBD2	15	.	TRBV18	TGTGCCAGCTCACTCAGTAGCGGGAGCACAGATACGCAGTATTTT	CASSLSSGSTDTQYF
TRBJ2-7	.	14	.	TRBV15	TGTGCCACCAGTACCGGCAGCCTAGGGGACGAGCAGTACTTC	CATSTGSLGDEQYF
TRBJ2-3	.	17	.	TRBV5-1	TGCGCCAGCAGCTTGGCCCGGCTGGCGGGGCCCACAGATACGCAGTATTTT	CASSLARLAGPTDTQYF
TRBJ2-5	TRBD2	16	.	TRBV18	TGTGCCAGCTCACCTGGACTAGCCAGCAGCCAAGAGACCCAGTACTTC	CASSPGLASSQETQYF
TRBJ1-5	TRBD1	13	few	TRBV28	TGTGCCAGCAGGGACAGGGGCAATCAGCCCCAGCATTTT	CASRDRGNQPQHF
TRBJ1-3	TRBD1	15	.	TRBV19	TGTGCCAGTAGTGTAAGGACAGGGACTGGAAACACCATATATTTT	CASSVRTGTGNTIYF
TRBJ1-4	.	14	.	TRBV5-1	TGCGCCAGCAGCTTGTGGCAGGGTAATGAAAAACTGTTTTTT	CASSLWQGNEKLFF
TRBJ1-4	.	18	once	TRBV7-9	TGTGCCAGCAGCTTAGTACAGGGTCTTCACCGGACTAATGAAAAACTGTTTTTT	CASSLVQGLHRTNEKLFF
TRBJ1-2	.	16	.	TRBV28	TGTGCCAGCAGTTTTTCCTCCAAGACAGTTGGGTATGGCTACACCTTC	CASSFSSKTVGYGYTF
TRBJ1-1	.	11	.	TRBV11-2	TGTGCCAGCAGCCGGTGGACTGAAGCTTTCTTT	CASSRWTEAFF
TRBJ2-6	.	21	.	TRBV4-1	TGCGCCAGCAGCTCACTCTTTGAAGGGGTCCTACGATACTCTGGGGCCAACGTCCTGACTTTC	CASSSLFEGVLRYSGANVLTF
TRBJ2-7	.	12	.	TRBV28	TGTGCCACGGGAAGGAGGGGTAACGAGCAGTACTTC	CATGRRGNEQYF
TRBJ1-5	.	12	.	TRBV6-6	TGTGCCAGCAGTTACGAGGATCAGCCCCAGCATTTT	CASSYEDQPQHF
TRBJ2-1	TRBD1	13	few	TRBV7-9	TGTGCCAGCAGCAACCGACAGGGGCCGATTGCGTTCTTC	CASSNRQGPIAFF